These T cell receptor beta chains were read from a single sample in a study of CD8+ T cells in alopecia areata. Assay: immunoSEQ multiplex PCR; the TCRdb copy retains only in-frame clones and omits some. Of about 5,900 clones listed, around 65% are singletons. Source: skin, taken around week 31, from a patient treated with tofacitinib. The receptor source for this set is a human donor with alopecia areata. The CDR3 runs from the conserved cysteine through the conserved F or W. D genes are given only for firm matches. Rows may omit the clone size; those that give it use once, few, many or a size class.

d_call	clone_size	v_call	j_call	cdr3_aa	cdr3_nt
TRBD2	.	TRBV9	TRBJ2-1	CASSAGLAGGYNEQFF	TGTGCCAGCAGCGCGGGACTAGCGGGGGGTTACAATGAGCAGTTCTTC
.	.	TRBV30	TRBJ1-1	CAWSVPPDTEAFF	TGTGCCTGGAGTGTACCCCCAGACACTGAAGCTTTCTTT
.	.	TRBV11-2	TRBJ2-1	CASSQDMGNEQFF	TGTGCCAGCAGCCAAGACATGGGGAATGAGCAGTTCTTC
TRBD2	.	TRBV4-2	TRBJ2-3	CASSQGAASGGARTDTQYF	TGTGCCAGCAGCCAAGGGGCAGCAAGCGGGGGGGCCCGCACAGATACGCAGTATTTT
.	few	TRBV10-3	TRBJ1-5	CAISESLDQPQHF	TGTGCCATCAGTGAGTCGTTGGATCAGCCCCAGCATTTT
.	medium-sized	TRBV6-5	TRBJ2-2	CASSWFTGELFF	TGTGCCAGCAGTTGGTTCACCGGGGAGCTGTTTTTT
.	.	TRBV27	TRBJ2-7	CASSLWIAGEQYF	TGTGCCAGCAGTCTCTGGATCGCGGGAGAGCAGTACTTC
TRBD1	few	TRBV27	TRBJ1-4	CASSSQDRGQATNEKLFF	TGTGCCAGCAGTTCCCAGGACAGGGGGCAAGCAACTAATGAAAAACTGTTTTTT
.	.	TRBV6-9	TRBJ2-7	CASSLRRDVYEQYF	TGTGCCAGCAGTTTGCGGCGGGACGTTTACGAGCAGTACTTC
.	.	TRBV5-1	TRBJ1-6	CASSLDGRENSPLHF	TGCGCCAGCAGCTTGGACGGGAGGGAGAATTCACCCCTCCACTTT
TRBD1	.	TRBV6-5	TRBJ1-1	CASRSLGQPNTEAFF	TGTGCCAGCCGATCATTGGGACAGCCGAACACTGAAGCTTTCTTT
.	once	TRBV5-5	TRBJ1-2	CASSWGHRSAGQTNYGYTF	TGTGCCAGCAGCTGGGGGCACCGGTCGGCAGGACAGACGAACTATGGCTACACCTTC
TRBD1	.	TRBV25-1	TRBJ2-7	CASSEWGTGGYEQYF	TGTGCCAGCAGTGAATGGGGGACAGGGGGCTACGAGCAGTACTTC
TRBD1	.	TRBV10-1	TRBJ2-7	CATSRTGNYEQYF	TGCGCCACCTCTAGGACAGGGAACTACGAGCAGTACTTC
.	.	TRBV18	TRBJ1-3	CASSLGTLDSGNTIYF	TGTGCCAGCTCACTCGGGACACTCGACTCTGGAAACACCATATATTTT
TRBD2	.	TRBV4-1	TRBJ2-7	CASSLPSGTSDRSSSYEQYF	TGCGCCAGCAGCCTCCCCTCAGGCACTAGCGATAGAAGCTCCTCCTACGAGCAGTACTTC
TRBD2	few	TRBV6-5	TRBJ2-7	CASSYASGRAYEQYF	TGTGCCAGCAGTTACGCTAGCGGGAGGGCCTACGAGCAGTACTTC
.	few	TRBV2	TRBJ1-6	CASKRDWGSPLHF	TGTGCCAGCAAGAGGGATTGGGGTTCACCCCTCCACTTT
TRBD1	.	TRBV27	TRBJ1-1	CASSLGRAGGMNTEAFF	TGTGCCAGCAGCCTAGGGAGGGCAGGGGGTATGAACACTGAAGCTTTCTTT
.	.	TRBV2	TRBJ2-3	CASRPTSTSDTQYF	TGTGCCAGCCGGCCGACTAGTACTTCAGATACGCAGTATTTT
.	.	TRBV6-6	TRBJ1-2	CASRPGQQAYGYTF	TGTGCCAGCAGGCCAGGACAGCAGGCCTATGGCTACACCTTC
.	few	TRBV7-8	TRBJ2-2	CASSLTGELFF	TGTGCCAGCAGCTTAACTGGGGAGCTGTTTTTT
.	.	TRBV4-1	TRBJ2-7	CASSQGDTSYEQYF	TGCGCCAGCAGCCAAGGGGACACCTCCTACGAGCAGTACTTC
TRBD1	.	TRBV29-1	TRBJ2-1	CSARGQGDEQFF	TGCAGCGCCAGGGGACAGGGCGATGAGCAGTTCTTC
.	once	TRBV19	TRBJ2-1	CASSISQGYGEQFF	TGTGCCAGTAGTATATCCCAGGGCTACGGGGAGCAGTTCTTC
.	.	TRBV2	TRBJ2-3	CASSEAGTQYF	TGTGCCAGCAGTGAAGCAGGGACGCAGTATTTT
.	.	TRBV18	TRBJ2-3	CASSPRGLGTDTQYF	TGTGCCAGCTCACCACGGGGGCTCGGCACAGATACGCAGTATTTT
.	.	TRBV28	TRBJ2-4	CASSDPRGGTKNIQYF	TGTGCCAGCAGCGACCCCAGGGGTGGAACCAAAAACATTCAGTACTTC
.	.	TRBV10-3	TRBJ2-7	CATAVYEQYF	TGTGCCACAGCAGTTTACGAGCAGTACTTC
.	few	TRBV7-8	TRBJ2-2	CASSLDLDTGELFF	TGTGCCAGCAGCTTAGATTTGGACACCGGGGAGCTGTTTTTT
TRBD1	.	TRBV7-3	TRBJ2-5	CARSRGGTGHQETQYF	TGTGCCAGAAGCCGGGGTGGGACAGGGCACCAAGAGACCCAGTACTTC